Given below is one TCR beta chain in context. The CDR3 runs to 11 residues. V was clipped by 5 bases and J by 4 bases, with 6 bases between them. Seattle patients were enrolled during active infection and followed longitudinally. Methods used by the authors: Counts of nucleated cells, estimated from reference gene primer amplification, were obtained. Libraries were prepared by immunoSEQ multiplex PCR; TCRdb keeps only in-frame clonotypes and omits some of them. Clonal size and the V and J genes are those of that table, whereas D and trimming came from the DNA. The profile shows about 300,000 clones, around 92% of them singletons. The sample comes from a study of blood T cell repertoires in COVID-19. Turning to the study itself: There were acute and convalescent COVID-19 samples, and they came from the United States, Italy and Spain. PBMCs, B-cell-depleted T cells, or T cells were the source of the cDNA or gDNA that made up the material.

This clonotype was sampled from a woman under 40 with COVID-19, enrolled during active disease. The V and J genes are TRBV12-3 or TRBV12-4 and TRBJ2-7; possible D gene TRBD2, 6 bases. Material: peripheral blood. The DNA of the CDR3 is TGTGCCAGCAGTCGGGGGTACGAGCAGTACTTC. Translation gives CASSRGYEQYF.